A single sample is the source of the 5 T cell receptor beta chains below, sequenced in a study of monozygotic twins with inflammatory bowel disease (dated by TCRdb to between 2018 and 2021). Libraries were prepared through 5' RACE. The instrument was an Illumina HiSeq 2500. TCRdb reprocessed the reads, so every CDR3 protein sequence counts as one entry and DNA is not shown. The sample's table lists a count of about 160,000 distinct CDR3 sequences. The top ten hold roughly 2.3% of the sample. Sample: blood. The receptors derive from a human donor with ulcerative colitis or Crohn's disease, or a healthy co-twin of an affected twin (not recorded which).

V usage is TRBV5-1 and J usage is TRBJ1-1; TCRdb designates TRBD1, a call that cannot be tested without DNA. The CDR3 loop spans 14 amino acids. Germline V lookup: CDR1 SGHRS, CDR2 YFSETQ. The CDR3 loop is CASGPAGFVTEAFF. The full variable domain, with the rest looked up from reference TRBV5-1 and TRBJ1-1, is KAGVTQTPRYLIKTRGQQVTLSCSPISGHRSVSWYQQTPGQGLQFLFEYFSETQRNKGNFPGRFSGRQFSNSRSEMNVSTLELGDSALYLCASGPAGFVTEAFFGQGTRLTVV.

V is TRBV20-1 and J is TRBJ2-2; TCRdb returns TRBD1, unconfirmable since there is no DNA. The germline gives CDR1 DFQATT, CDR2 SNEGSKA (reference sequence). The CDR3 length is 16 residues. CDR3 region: CSARDARTGEAGELFF.

The CDR3 spells CASSNDRVNQPQHF. The chain has TRBV28 and TRBJ1-5; TCRdb selects TRBD1, and the lack of DNA leaves this call unchecked. CDR3 length: 14 residues. The germline V gene encodes CDR1 MDHEN and CDR2 SYDVKM.

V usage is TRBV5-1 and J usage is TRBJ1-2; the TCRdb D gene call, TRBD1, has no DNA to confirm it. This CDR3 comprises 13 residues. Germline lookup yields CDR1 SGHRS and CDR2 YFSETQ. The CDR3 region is CASSSGVPGGYTF.

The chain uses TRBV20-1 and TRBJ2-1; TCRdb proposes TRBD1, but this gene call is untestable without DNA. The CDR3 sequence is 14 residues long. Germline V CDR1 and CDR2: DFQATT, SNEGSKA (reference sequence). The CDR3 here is CSARQGTGYNEQFF.